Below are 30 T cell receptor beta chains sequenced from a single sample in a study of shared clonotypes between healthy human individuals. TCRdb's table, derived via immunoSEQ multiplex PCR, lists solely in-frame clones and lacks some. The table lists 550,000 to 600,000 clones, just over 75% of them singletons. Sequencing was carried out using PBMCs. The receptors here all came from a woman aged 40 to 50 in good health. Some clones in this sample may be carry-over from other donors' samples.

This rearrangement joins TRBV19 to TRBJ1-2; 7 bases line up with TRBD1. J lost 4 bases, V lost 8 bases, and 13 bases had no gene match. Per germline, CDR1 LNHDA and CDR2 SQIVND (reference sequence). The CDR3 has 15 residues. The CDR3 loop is CASSQDKGALYGYTF. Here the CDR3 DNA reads TGTGCCAGTTCCCAGGACAAGGGGGCCCTCTATGGCTACACCTTC.

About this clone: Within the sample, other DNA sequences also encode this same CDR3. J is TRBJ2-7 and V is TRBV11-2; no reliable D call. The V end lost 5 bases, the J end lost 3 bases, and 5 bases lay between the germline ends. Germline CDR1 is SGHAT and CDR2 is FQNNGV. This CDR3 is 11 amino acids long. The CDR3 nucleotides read TGTGCCAGCAGCCCTAGCTACGAGCAGTACTTC. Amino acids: CASSPSYEQYF. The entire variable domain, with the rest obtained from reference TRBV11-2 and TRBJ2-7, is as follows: EAGVAQSPRYKIIEKRQSVAFWCNPISGHATLYWYQQILGQGPKLLIQFQNNGVVDDSQLPKDRFSAERLKGVDSTLKIQPAKLEDSAVYLCASSPSYEQYFGPGTRLTVT.

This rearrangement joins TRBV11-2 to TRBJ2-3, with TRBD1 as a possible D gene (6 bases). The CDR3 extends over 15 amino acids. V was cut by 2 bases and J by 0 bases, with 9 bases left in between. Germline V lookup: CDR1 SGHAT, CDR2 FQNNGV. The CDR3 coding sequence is TGTGCCAGCAGCTTAAGGACAGCTAGCACAGATACGCAGTATTTT. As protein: CASSLRTASTDTQYF.

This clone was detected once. In nucleotides, the CDR3 is TGTGCCAGCAGCCGGGGACAGGGGGCCGGCTACACCTTC. This encodes CASSRGQGAGYTF. This sequence joins TRBV27 and TRBJ1-2, with 12 bases matching TRBD1. The CDR3 is 13 residues long. The ends lost 6 bases at V and 8 bases at J; junction bases unmatched: 4. Germline loops: CDR1 MNHEY, CDR2 SMNVEV (reference sequence).

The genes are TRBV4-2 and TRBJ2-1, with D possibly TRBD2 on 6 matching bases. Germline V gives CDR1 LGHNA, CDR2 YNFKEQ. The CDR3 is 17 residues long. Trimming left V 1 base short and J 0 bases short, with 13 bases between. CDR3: CASSQAERVYSYNEQFF. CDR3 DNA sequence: TGTGCCAGCAGCCAAGCGGAGCGGGTTTACTCCTACAATGAGCAGTTCTTC.

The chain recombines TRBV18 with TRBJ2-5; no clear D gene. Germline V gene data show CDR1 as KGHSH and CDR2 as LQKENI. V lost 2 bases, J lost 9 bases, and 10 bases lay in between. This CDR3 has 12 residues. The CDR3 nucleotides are TGTGCCAGCTCACCAGTGTATCTTCCCCAGTACTTC. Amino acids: CASSPVYLPQYF.

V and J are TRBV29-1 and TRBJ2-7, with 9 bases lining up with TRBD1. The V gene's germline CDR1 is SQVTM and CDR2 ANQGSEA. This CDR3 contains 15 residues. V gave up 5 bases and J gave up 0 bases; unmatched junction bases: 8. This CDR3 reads CSVFVSGQGSYEQYF. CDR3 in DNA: TGCAGCGTTTTCGTCTCGGGACAGGGCTCCTACGAGCAGTACTTC.

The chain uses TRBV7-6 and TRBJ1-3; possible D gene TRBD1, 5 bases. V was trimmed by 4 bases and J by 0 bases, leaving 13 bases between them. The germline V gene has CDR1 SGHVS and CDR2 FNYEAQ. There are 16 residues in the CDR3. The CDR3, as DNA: TGTGCCAGCAGCTCCGCTGGGGCAGGCTCTGGAAACACCATATATTTT. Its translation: CASSSAGAGSGNTIYF.

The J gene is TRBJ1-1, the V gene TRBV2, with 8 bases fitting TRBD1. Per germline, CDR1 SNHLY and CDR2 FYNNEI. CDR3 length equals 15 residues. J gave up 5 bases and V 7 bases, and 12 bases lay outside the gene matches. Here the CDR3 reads CASTPNQGARTEAFF. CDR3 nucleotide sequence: TGTGCCAGCACCCCAAACCAGGGGGCGCGGACTGAAGCTTTCTTT.

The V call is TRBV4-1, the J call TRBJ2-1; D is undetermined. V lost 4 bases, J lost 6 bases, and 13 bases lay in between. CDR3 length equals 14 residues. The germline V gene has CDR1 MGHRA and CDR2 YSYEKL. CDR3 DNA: TGCGCCAGCAGCCGAACTTCCCTCGGCAATGAGCAGTTCTTC. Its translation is CASSRTSLGNEQFF.

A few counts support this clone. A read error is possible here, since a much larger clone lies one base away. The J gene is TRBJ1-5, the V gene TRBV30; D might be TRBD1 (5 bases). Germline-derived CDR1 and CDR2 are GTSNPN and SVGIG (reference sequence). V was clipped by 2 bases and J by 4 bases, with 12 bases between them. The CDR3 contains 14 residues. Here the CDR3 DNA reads TGTGCCTGGAGTACCAGGACACTAAATCAGCCCCAGCATTTT. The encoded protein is CAWSTRTLNQPQHF.

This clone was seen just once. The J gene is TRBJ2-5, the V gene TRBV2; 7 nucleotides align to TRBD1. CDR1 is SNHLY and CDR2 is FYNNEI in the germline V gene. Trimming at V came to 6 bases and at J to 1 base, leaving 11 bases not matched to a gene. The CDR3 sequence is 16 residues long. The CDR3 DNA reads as TGTGCCAGCAGCCGAGACAGGGCGTCTAGCCAAGAGACCCAGTACTTC. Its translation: CASSRDRASSQETQYF. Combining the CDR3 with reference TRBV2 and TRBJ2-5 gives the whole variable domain EPEVTQTPSHQVTQMGQEVILRCVPISNHLYFYWYRQILGQKVEFLVSFYNNEISEKSEIFDDQFSVERPDGSNFTLKIRSTKLEDSAMYFCASSRDRASSQETQYFGPGTRLLVL.

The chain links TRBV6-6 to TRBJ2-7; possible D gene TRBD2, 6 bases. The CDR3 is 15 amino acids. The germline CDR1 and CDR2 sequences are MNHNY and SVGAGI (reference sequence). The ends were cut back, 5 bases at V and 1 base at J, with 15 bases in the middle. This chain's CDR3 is CASSGGTPRSYEQYF. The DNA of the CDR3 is TGTGCCAGCAGTGGAGGGACTCCTCGTTCCTACGAGCAGTACTTC.

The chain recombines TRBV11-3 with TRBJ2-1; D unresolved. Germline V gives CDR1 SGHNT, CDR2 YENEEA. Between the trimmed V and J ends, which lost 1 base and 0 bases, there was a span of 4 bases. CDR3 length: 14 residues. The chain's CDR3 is CASSLGSSYNEQFF. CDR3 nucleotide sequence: TGTGCCAGCAGCTTAGGGAGCTCCTACAATGAGCAGTTCTTC.

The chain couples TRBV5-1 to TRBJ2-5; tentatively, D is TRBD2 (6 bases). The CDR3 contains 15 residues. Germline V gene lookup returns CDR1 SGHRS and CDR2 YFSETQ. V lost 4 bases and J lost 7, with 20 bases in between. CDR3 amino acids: CASSRGGPLGGTQYF. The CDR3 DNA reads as TGCGCCAGCAGCCGAGGAGGTCCCCTGGGGGGGACCCAGTACTTC.

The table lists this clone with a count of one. The CDR3 DNA reads as TGCGCCAGCAGCCTTGGGGCGAGGACAGGGGGCTTCGGAGAAAAACTGTTTTTT. Amino acids: CASSLGARTGGFGEKLFF. The chain uses TRBV5-1 and TRBJ1-4; 11 bases are shared with TRBD1. Unmatched junction bases numbered 16, after V lost 4 bases and J lost 8 bases. The CDR3 has 18 amino acids. Germline V lookup: CDR1 SGHRS, CDR2 YFSETQ.

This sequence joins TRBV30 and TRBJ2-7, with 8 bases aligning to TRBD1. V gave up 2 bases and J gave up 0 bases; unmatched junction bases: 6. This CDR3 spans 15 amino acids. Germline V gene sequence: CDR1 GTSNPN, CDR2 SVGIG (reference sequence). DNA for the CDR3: TGTGCCTGGAGTCACACCGGGACAGGCTCCTACGAGCAGTACTTC. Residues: CAWSHTGTGSYEQYF.

CDR3 sequence: CASSSAGAESDTQYF. The DNA for the CDR3 is TGCGCCAGCAGCTCAGCGGGAGCGGAGTCAGATACGCAGTATTTT. The chain couples TRBV5-1 to TRBJ2-3; 8 bases match TRBD2. V trimming: 3 bases; J trimming: 4 bases; junction bases outside the gene matches: 7. This CDR3 is built from 15 residues. The germline V gene has CDR1 SGHRS and CDR2 YFSETQ.

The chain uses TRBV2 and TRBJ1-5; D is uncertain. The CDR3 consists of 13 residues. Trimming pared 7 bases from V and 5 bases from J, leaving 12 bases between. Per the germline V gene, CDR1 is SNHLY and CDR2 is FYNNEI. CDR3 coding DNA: TGTGCCAGCACCCGGGAAACCGATCAGCCCCAGCATTTT. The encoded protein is CASTRETDQPQHF.

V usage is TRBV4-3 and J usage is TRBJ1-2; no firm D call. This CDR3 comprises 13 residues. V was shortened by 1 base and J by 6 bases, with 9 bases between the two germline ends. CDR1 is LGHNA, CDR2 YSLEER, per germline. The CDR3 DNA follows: TGCGCCAGCAGCCAAGTTATTGGGGATGGCTACACCTTC. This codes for CASSQVIGDGYTF.

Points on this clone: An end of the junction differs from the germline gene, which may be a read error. This CDR3 reads CASSLSTSWSYNERFF. The CDR3 DNA reads TGTGCCAGCAGCCTCTCGACTAGCTGGAGCTACAATGAGCGGTTCTTC. This chain links TRBV4-2 with TRBJ2-1; 7 nucleotides match TRBD2. The CDR3 totals 16 residues. The germline V gene encodes CDR1 LGHNA and CDR2 YNFKEQ.

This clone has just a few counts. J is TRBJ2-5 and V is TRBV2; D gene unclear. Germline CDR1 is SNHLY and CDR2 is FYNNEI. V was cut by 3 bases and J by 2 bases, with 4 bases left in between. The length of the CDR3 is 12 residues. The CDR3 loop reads CASSEGQETQYF. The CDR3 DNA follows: TGTGCCAGCAGTGAGGGGCAAGAGACCCAGTACTTC.

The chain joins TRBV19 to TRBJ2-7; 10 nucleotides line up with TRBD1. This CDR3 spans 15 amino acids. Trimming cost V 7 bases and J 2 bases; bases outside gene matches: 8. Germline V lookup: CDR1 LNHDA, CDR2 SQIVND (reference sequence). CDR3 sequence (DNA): TGTGCCAGTATCCTCCCCGGACAGGGGGCCTACGAGCAGTACTTC. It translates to CASILPGQGAYEQYF.

The CDR3 loop reads CASSLGTDYGYTF. CDR3 nucleotide sequence: TGTGCCAGCAGCCTAGGGACGGACTATGGCTACACCTTC. The rearrangement uses TRBV7-2 and TRBJ1-2, with a weak D call TRBD1 (5 bases). Germline values: CDR1 SGHTA, CDR2 FQGNSA. V lost 5 bases and J lost 3, with 10 bases in between. The CDR3 is made up of 13 amino acids.

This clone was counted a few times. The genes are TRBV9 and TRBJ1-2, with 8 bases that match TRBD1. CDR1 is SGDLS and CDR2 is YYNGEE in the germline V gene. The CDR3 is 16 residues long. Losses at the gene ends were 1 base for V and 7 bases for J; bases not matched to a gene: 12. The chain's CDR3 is CASSVSGRQGASGYTF. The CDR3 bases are TGTGCCAGCAGCGTAAGTGGGAGGCAGGGGGCCAGTGGCTACACCTTC. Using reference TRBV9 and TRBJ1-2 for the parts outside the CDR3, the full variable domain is DSGVTQTPKHLITATGQRVTLRCSPRSGDLSVYWYQQSLDQGLQFLIQYYNGEERAKGNILERFSAQQFPDLHSELNLSSLELGDSALYFCASSVSGRQGASGYTFGSGTRLTVV.

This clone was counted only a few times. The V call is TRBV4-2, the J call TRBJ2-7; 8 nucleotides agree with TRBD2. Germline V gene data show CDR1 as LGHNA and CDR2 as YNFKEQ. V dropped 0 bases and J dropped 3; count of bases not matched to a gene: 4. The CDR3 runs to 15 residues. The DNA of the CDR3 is TGTGCCAGCAGCCAAGAGGGGACTAGAGACTACGAGCAGTACTTC. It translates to CASSQEGTRDYEQYF.

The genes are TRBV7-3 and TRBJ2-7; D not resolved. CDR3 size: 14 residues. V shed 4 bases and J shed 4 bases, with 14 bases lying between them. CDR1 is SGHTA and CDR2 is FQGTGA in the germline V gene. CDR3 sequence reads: CASSSFWAPYEQYF. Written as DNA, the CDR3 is TGTGCCAGCAGCTCCTTCTGGGCGCCGTACGAGCAGTACTTC.

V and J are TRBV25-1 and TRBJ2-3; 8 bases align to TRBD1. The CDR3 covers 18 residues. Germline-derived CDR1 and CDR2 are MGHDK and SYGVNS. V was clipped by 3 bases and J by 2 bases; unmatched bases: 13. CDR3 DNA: TGTGCCAGCAGTGACCCGACAGGGGTCGTGACAAACACAGATACGCAGTATTTT. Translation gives CASSDPTGVVTNTDTQYF.

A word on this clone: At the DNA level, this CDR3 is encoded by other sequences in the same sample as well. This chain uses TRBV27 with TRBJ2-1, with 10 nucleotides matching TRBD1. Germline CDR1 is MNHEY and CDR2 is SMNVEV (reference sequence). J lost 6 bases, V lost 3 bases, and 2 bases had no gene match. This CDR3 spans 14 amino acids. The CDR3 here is CASSFRDRGNEQFF. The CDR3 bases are TGTGCCAGCAGTTTTAGGGACAGGGGCAATGAGCAGTTCTTC.

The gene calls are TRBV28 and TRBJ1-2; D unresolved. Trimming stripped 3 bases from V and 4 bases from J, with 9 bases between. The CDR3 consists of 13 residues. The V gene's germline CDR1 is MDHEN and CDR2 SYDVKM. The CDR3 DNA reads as TGTGCCAGCAGTTTGAATGAGGGCTATGGCTACACCTTC. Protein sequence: CASSLNEGYGYTF.